A single sample is the source of the 14 T cell receptor beta chains below, sequenced in a study of shared clonotypes between healthy human individuals. TCRdb keeps only in-frame clones here, not all; method: immunoSEQ multiplex PCR. The sample has roughly 410,000 clones; around 96% are singletons. Sequencing was done on a sample of memory CD8+ T cells sorted from blood. The subset denotes: CD45RO+ cells pooled with CCR7-negative TemRA cells. All receptors derive from a man aged 25-40 years in good health.

This chain uses TRBV2 with TRBJ1-1; D is possibly TRBD1 (6 bases). The length of the CDR3 is 13 residues. V shed 4 bases and J shed 1 base, with 7 bases lying between them. From germline, CDR1 is SNHLY and CDR2 FYNNEI. CDR3 protein: CASSVGQNTEAFF. The CDR3, as DNA: TGTGCCAGCAGTGTGGGACAGAACACTGAAGCTTTCTTT.

The chain has TRBV6-5 and TRBJ2-7; no clear D gene. The CDR3 loop spans 15 amino acids. Germline lookup yields CDR1 MNHEY and CDR2 SVGAGI. V was pared by 0 bases and J by 6 bases, with 15 bases between. CDR3 DNA sequence: TGTGCCAGCAGTTACTCGATTATGTCGCAGGTCGAGCAGTACTTC. The encoded protein is CASSYSIMSQVEQYF.

This clone was seen only once. The CDR3 DNA sequence: TGTGCCAGCAGTGACCGCCGGGACAGGGAGCTGTTTTTT. Amino acid sequence: CASSDRRDRELFF. The chain recombines TRBV6-4 with TRBJ2-2; D is perhaps TRBD1 (6 bases). This CDR3 is built from 13 residues. Germline CDR1 MRHNA, CDR2 SNTAGT. Trimming took 2 bases from V and 9 from J, leaving 10 bases between them.

The J gene is TRBJ2-6, the V gene TRBV18; a possible D gene is TRBD1 (5 bases). This CDR3 region has 15 residues. CDR1 is KGHSH and CDR2 is LQKENI in the germline V gene. Trimming pared 2 bases from V and 0 bases from J, leaving 5 bases between. As DNA, the CDR3 is TGTGCCAGCTCACCAGACAGCTCTGGGGCCAACGTCCTGACTTTC. It translates to CASSPDSSGANVLTF.

This chain links TRBV19 with TRBJ2-1, with 8 positions matching TRBD1. V shed 3 bases and J 5 bases; nucleotides not matched to a gene: 9. The CDR3 contains 16 residues. Germline lookup yields CDR1 LNHDA and CDR2 SQIVND (reference sequence). CDR3 nucleotide sequence: TGTGCCAGTAGTATCCCCCGGACAGGGAAGCACAATGAGCAGTTCTTC. Protein product: CASSIPRTGKHNEQFF.

The V call is TRBV7-2, the J call TRBJ2-5; the match to TRBD1 covers 7 bases. The CDR3 loop spans 14 amino acids. From germline, CDR1 is SGHTA and CDR2 FQGNSA. V shed 6 bases, J shed 5 bases, and the junction held 9 bases outside the gene matches. CDR3 sequence (DNA): TGTGCCAGCAGTTCCAGACAGGGTCGGGAGACCCAGTACTTC. Its translation is CASSSRQGRETQYF.

About this clone itself: The same CDR3 can be traced to other DNA sequences in this sample. V and J are TRBV5-1 and TRBJ2-7; possible D gene TRBD1, 5 bases. CDR1 is SGHRS, CDR2 YFSETQ, per germline. There are 11 residues in the CDR3. Between the trimmed V and J ends, which lost 1 base and 6 bases, there was a span of 5 bases. The CDR3 DNA sequence: TGCGCCAGCAGCTTGCAGGGCGAGCAGTACTTC. Its protein product is CASSLQGEQYF.

The chain recombines TRBV18 with TRBJ2-1; TRBD2 matches 9 bases. The germline gives CDR1 KGHSH, CDR2 LQKENI. After removal of 4 bases from V and 8 bases from J, the junction contained 6 bases not matched to a gene. The CDR3 runs 14 residues. The CDR3 DNA follows: TGTGCCAGCTCACAAAGCGGGAGGCGTGATGAGCAGTTCTTC. The encoded protein is CASSQSGRRDEQFF. Supplemented by reference TRBV18 and TRBJ2-1, the full variable domain reads NAGVMQNPRHLVRRRGQEARLRCSPMKGHSHVYWYRQLPEEGLKFMVYLQKENIIDESGMPKERFSAEFPKEGPSILRIQQVVRGDSAAYFCASSQSGRRDEQFFGPGTRLTVL.

This chain connects TRBV6-6 to TRBJ1-2; D call uncertain. Germline V gene sequence: CDR1 MNHNY, CDR2 SVGAGI (reference sequence). Between the trimmed V and J ends, which lost 6 bases and 4 bases, there was a span of 6 bases. The CDR3 consists of 11 residues. The DNA for the CDR3 is TGTGCCAGCAGACCCTCCTATGGCTACACCTTC. Its protein product is CASRPSYGYTF.

CDR3 amino acids: CASQGTGYTF. CDR3 DNA: TGTGCCAGTCAGGGAACTGGCTACACCTTC. The chain uses TRBV28 and TRBJ1-2, with D possibly TRBD1 on 5 matching bases. The CDR3 extends over 10 amino acids. The V gene's germline CDR1 is MDHEN and CDR2 SYDVKM. With 9 bases removed from V and 7 bases from J, the gap between germline ends came to 9 bases.

V usage is TRBV6-5 and J usage is TRBJ1-3; no clear D. Germline V CDR1 and CDR2: MNHEY, SVGAGI. The ends were cut back, 0 bases at V and 0 bases at J, with 9 bases in the middle. The CDR3 is 16 amino acids. The CDR3 reads CASSYSGRSSGNTIYF. The DNA for the CDR3 is TGTGCCAGCAGTTACTCGGGCAGGAGCTCTGGAAACACCATATATTTT.

This clone is a singleton in its sample. This rearrangement joins TRBV15 to TRBJ2-4; possibly TRBD1 for D (5 bases). V lost 9 bases and J lost 1, with 10 bases in between. The germline V gene encodes CDR1 LNHNV and CDR2 YYDKDF (reference sequence). The CDR3 is 13 residues long. CDR3 sequence: CATGRDAKNIQYF. The DNA of the CDR3 is TGTGCCACAGGCAGGGATGCCAAAAACATTCAGTACTTC.

The chain couples TRBV29-1 to TRBJ2-5; 12 bases match TRBD1. Trimming cost V 7 bases and J 5 bases; bases outside gene matches: 5. The V gene's germline CDR1 is SQVTM and CDR2 ANQGSEA. The CDR3 spans 13 residues. The CDR3 loop reads CSAGTGGEETQYF. CDR3 sequence (DNA): TGCAGCGCCGGGACAGGGGGCGAGGAGACCCAGTACTTC.

The rearrangement uses TRBV19 and TRBJ2-5; TRBD2 matches at 8 bases. The germline gives CDR1 LNHDA, CDR2 SQIVND (reference sequence). After removal of 3 bases from V and 5 bases from J, the junction contained 8 bases not matched to a gene. The CDR3 runs to 15 residues. The CDR3 reads CASSMTGGPWETQYF. As DNA, the CDR3 is TGTGCCAGTAGTATGACGGGAGGGCCTTGGGAGACCCAGTACTTC.